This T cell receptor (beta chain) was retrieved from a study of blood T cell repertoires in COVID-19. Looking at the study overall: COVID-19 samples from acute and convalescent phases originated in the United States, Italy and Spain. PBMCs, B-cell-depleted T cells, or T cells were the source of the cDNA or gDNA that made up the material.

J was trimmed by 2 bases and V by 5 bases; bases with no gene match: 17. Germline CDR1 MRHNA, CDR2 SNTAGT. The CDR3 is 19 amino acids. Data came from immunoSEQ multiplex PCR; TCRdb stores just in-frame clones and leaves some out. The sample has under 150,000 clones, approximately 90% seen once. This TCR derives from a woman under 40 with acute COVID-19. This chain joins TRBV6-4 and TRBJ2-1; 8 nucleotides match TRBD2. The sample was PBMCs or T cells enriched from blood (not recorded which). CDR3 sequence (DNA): TGTGCCAGCAGTCCCCATAGACTAAATAGCGGGACTACCTACAATGAGCAGTTCTTC. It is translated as CASSPHRLNSGTTYNEQFF.